A single sample gave rise to the 26 T cell receptor beta chains below, sequenced in a study of T-cell reconstitution after alpha-beta-depleted transplantation in children. The authors prepared the TCRbeta library with unique molecular identifiers. TCRdb itself ran the PCR reads through MiXCR, one entry per CDR3 protein. The sample holds about 58,000 distinct CDR3 sequences, 44% seen once. The sample was PBMCs, mostly from graft donor cells, taken 360 days after TCRalphabeta/CD19-depleted stem cell transplant. The source is a male patient aged 5 to 17 who had a stem cell transplant for acute lymphoblastic leukemia, so the T cells may come from the graft donor.

This clonotype was seen only a few times. This sequence joins TRBV29-1 and TRBJ2-7, with 7 bases aligning to TRBD2. This CDR3 spans 14 amino acids. The V gene end was trimmed by 4 bases and the J gene end by 6 bases; junction bases not matched to a gene: 12. Germline V gives CDR1 SQVTM, CDR2 ANQGSEA. The CDR3 region has the DNA TGCAGCGTTGCAGGCGGGAGCCTGAGTCGCGAGCAGTACTTC. This translates into CSVAGGSLSREQYF.

The chain is built from TRBV5-1 and TRBJ2-7; D unclear. V was trimmed by 2 bases and J by 2 bases, leaving 11 bases between them. The CDR3 loop spans 14 amino acids. The germline V gene encodes CDR1 SGHRS and CDR2 YFSETQ. The CDR3 is CASSLRGPPYEQYF. The CDR3 DNA sequence: TGCGCCAGCAGCTTACGCGGTCCCCCCTACGAGCAGTACTTC.

This clonotype was observed a handful of times. V is TRBV6-2 or TRBV6-3 and J is TRBJ2-7; D tentatively reads TRBD1 or TRBD2 (5 bases each). Trimming removed 1 base at V and 3 bases at J, with 13 bases between. The germline V gene has CDR1 MNHEY and CDR2 SVGEGT. The CDR3 runs to 15 residues. The CDR3, as DNA: TGTGCCAGCAGTTACTTCCCAGGGAGTCGCTACGAGCAGTACTTC. This translates into CASSYFPGSRYEQYF.

This clonotype was counted between two and nine times. The chain carries TRBV4-2 and TRBJ2-7; D not resolved. Germline V gene lookup returns CDR1 LGHNA and CDR2 YNFKEQ. Trimming removed 0 bases from V and 4 bases from J, with 16 bases in between. CDR3 size: 16 residues. The chain's CDR3 is CASSQEWAFWEYEQYF. The CDR3 region has the DNA TGTGCCAGCAGCCAAGAGTGGGCCTTTTGGGAATACGAGCAGTACTTC.

The rearrangement links TRBV18 to TRBJ1-4; TRBD1 might be the D (5 bases). Germline V gene lookup returns CDR1 KGHSH and CDR2 LQKENI. The CDR3 covers 13 residues. The CDR3 DNA sequence: TGTCCCCTCCCAGGGACAACTAATGAAAAACTGTTTTTT. Amino acids: CPLPGTTNEKLFF.

In this sample, this clonotype turned up a few times. The rearrangement joins TRBV12-3 or TRBV12-4 to TRBJ2-7; D gene uncertain. V shed 5 bases and J shed 3 bases, with 14 bases lying between them. The CDR3 spans 14 residues. CDR3 sequence: CASSPGPGDYEQYF. The CDR3 DNA reads as TGTGCCAGCAGTCCCGGGCCTGGAGACTACGAGCAGTACTTC.

This clonotype was seen a handful of times. The rearrangement uses TRBV9 and TRBJ1-2, with D hard to call. Trimming stripped 4 bases from V and 4 bases from J, with 14 bases between. The CDR3 has 14 residues. The germline CDR1 and CDR2 sequences are SGDLS and YYNGEE. The chain's CDR3 is CASSPAQQFYGYTF. CDR3 bases: TGTGCCAGCAGCCCAGCTCAGCAGTTCTATGGCTACACCTTC.

J is TRBJ2-2 and V is TRBV6-6; D is possibly TRBD1 or TRBD2 (5 bases each). Germline lookup yields CDR1 MNHNY and CDR2 SVGAGI (reference sequence). The V end lost 8 bases, the J end lost 5 bases, and 12 bases lay between the germline ends. CDR3 length: 13 amino acids. CDR3 amino acids: CASAVGETGELFF. CDR3 nucleotides: TGTGCCAGCGCCGTGGGGGAAACCGGGGAGCTGTTTTTT.

V gene TRBV5-1 combines with J gene TRBJ2-3, with 8 bases aligning to TRBD1. After removal of 4 bases from V and 6 bases from J, the junction contained 7 bases not matched to a gene. This CDR3 region has 14 residues. Germline V gene lookup returns CDR1 SGHRS and CDR2 YFSETQ. The CDR3: CASSPDRDGDTQYF. The CDR3 DNA reads as TGCGCCAGCAGCCCGGACAGGGATGGGGATACGCAGTATTTT.

V usage is TRBV4-3 and J usage is TRBJ2-4; D could derive from TRBD1 or TRBD2 (5 bases each). The CDR3 loop spans 18 amino acids. Germline CDR1 LGHNA, CDR2 YSLEER. V was cut by 4 bases and J by 3 bases, with 22 bases left in between. This chain's CDR3 is CASSPFYEGNSFKNIQYF. Here the CDR3 DNA reads TGCGCCAGCAGCCCGTTTTACGAGGGGAACTCCTTCAAAAACATTCAGTACTTC.

V is TRBV12-3 or TRBV12-4 and J is TRBJ2-3; no reliable D call. The length of the CDR3 is 19 residues. The V end was cut by 2 bases, the J end by 11 bases, with 32 bases between. The CDR3 here is CASSLRLVNLMERQWGQYF. DNA for the CDR3: TGTGCCAGCAGTTTAAGGCTAGTAAATCTTATGGAGCGCCAGTGGGGGCAGTATTTT.

The table lists this clonotype with a few counts. The chain is built from TRBV28 and TRBJ2-7, with TRBD1 identical over 7 bases. Per germline, CDR1 MDHEN and CDR2 SYDVKM. The CDR3 is made up of 15 amino acids. V gave up 8 bases and J gave up 0 bases; unmatched junction bases: 10. The CDR3 loop is CASCTGALSSYEQYF. DNA of the CDR3: TGTGCCAGCTGTACAGGGGCCCTCAGCTCCTACGAGCAGTACTTC.

The table lists this clonotype with a few counts. The CDR3 spells CATSAWRKDNEQFF. DNA of the CDR3: TGTGCCACCAGTGCTTGGAGGAAAGACAATGAGCAGTTCTTC. This chain links TRBV24-1 with TRBJ2-1; D perhaps matches TRBD2 (5 bases). V was pared by 5 bases and J by 5 bases, with 12 bases between. The CDR3 has 14 residues. Germline CDR1 reads KGHDR; CDR2 reads SFDVKD.

Only a few counts were recorded for this clonotype. V and J are TRBV12-3 or TRBV12-4 and TRBJ2-3, with 13 bases that match TRBD2. CDR3 length equals 14 residues. V was pared by 8 bases and J by 10 bases, with 9 bases of the junction left unmatched. The CDR3 is CASAGTSGAQPQYF. The CDR3 region has the DNA TGTGCCAGCGCCGGGACTAGCGGGGCCCAGCCGCAGTATTTT.

V and J are TRBV7-9 and TRBJ2-1, with D perhaps TRBD1 or TRBD2 (5 bases each). Germline CDR1 is SEHNR and CDR2 is FQNEAQ (reference sequence). The CDR3 spans 15 residues. V shed 4 bases and J shed 4 bases, with 14 bases lying between them. Here the CDR3 reads CASSSNRDGYNEQFF. CDR3 sequence (DNA): TGTGCCAGCAGCTCAAACCGGGACGGATACAATGAGCAGTTCTTC. The whole variable domain, filled in from reference TRBV7-9 and TRBJ2-1, reads DTGVSQNPRHKITKRGQNVTFRCDPISEHNRLYWYRQTLGQGPEFLTYFQNEAQLEKSRLLSDRFSAERPKGSFSTLEIQRTEQGDSAMYLCASSSNRDGYNEQFFGPGTRLTVL.

In this sample, this clonotype turned up a few times. The CDR3 DNA follows: TGTGCCTGCCGGATCGGGACAGAGAATACCGGGGAGCTGTTTTTT. It specifies CACRIGTENTGELFF. V and J are TRBV12-3 or TRBV12-4 and TRBJ2-2; 7 bases are shared with TRBD1. The V segment lost 11 bases and the J segment 5 bases; nucleotides outside the gene matches: 14. This CDR3 has 15 amino acids.

The rearrangement joins TRBV12-3 or TRBV12-4 to TRBJ1-1; maybe TRBD1 (6 bases). Trimming took 5 bases from V and 5 from J, leaving 15 bases between them. The CDR3 runs to 14 residues. In DNA, the CDR3 is TGTGCCAGCAGTGTTTCAGGGACAATAACTGAAGCTTTCTTT. Encoded protein: CASSVSGTITEAFF.

This chain connects TRBV20-1 to TRBJ2-3, with D unclear. The CDR3 is made up of 16 amino acids. Trimming took off 6 bases at V and 0 bases at J, with 19 bases between the two ends. Germline CDR1 reads DFQATT; CDR2 reads SNEGSKA (reference sequence). The CDR3 coding sequence is TGCAGTGCAAGTGGAGTAGTTTTTGCTAGCACAGATACGCAGTATTTT. Its protein is CSASGVVFASTDTQYF.

The chain couples TRBV6-1 to TRBJ2-3, with D perhaps matching TRBD2 (5 bases). This CDR3 is built from 14 residues. V was clipped by 7 bases and J by 1 base, with 12 bases between them. In germline, CDR1 is MNHNS, CDR2 SASEGT. CDR3 in DNA: TGTGCCAGCAAGGAGGTTCGTGGCACAGATACGCAGTATTTT. This gives the protein CASKEVRGTDTQYF.

This clonotype was counted a few times. The chain joins TRBV27 to TRBJ2-3, with TRBD2 matching 10 bases. The V gene end was trimmed by 5 bases and the J gene end by 3 bases; junction bases not matched to a gene: 11. The CDR3 runs to 17 residues. CDR1 is MNHEY and CDR2 is SMNVEV in the germline V gene (reference sequence). The DNA for the CDR3 is TGTGCCAGCAGTCCCTTAATAGCGGGAGGTGGGACAGATACGCAGTATTTT. It specifies CASSPLIAGGGTDTQYF.

This clonotype showed up just once. The CDR3 sequence is CASSQGARTRAGETQYF. In DNA, the CDR3 is TGCGCCAGCAGCCAAGGTGCCAGGACAAGGGCGGGAGAGACCCAGTACTTC. The chain employs TRBV4-1 and TRBJ2-5; perhaps D is TRBD1 or TRBD2 (5 bases each). The germline gives CDR1 MGHRA, CDR2 YSYEKL. Trimming cost V 1 base and J 4 bases, with 19 bases left between them. This CDR3 comprises 17 residues.

The V gene is TRBV7-2, the J gene TRBJ2-3, with no clear D. CDR1 and CDR2 from the germline V gene are SGHTA and FQGNSA. Trimming cost V 4 bases and J 4 bases, with 6 bases left between them. CDR3 length equals 12 residues. CDR3 loop: CASSYWADTQYF. DNA for the CDR3: TGTGCCAGCAGCTATTGGGCAGATACGCAGTATTTT.

The J gene is TRBJ2-7, the V gene TRBV27, with 9 nucleotides matching TRBD1. With 5 bases clipped from V and 5 bases from J, the junction kept 10 bases outside the gene matches. This CDR3 contains 15 residues. The germline gives CDR1 MNHEY, CDR2 SMNVEV (reference sequence). CDR3 DNA sequence: TGTGCCAGCAGTCATGGGACAGGGAAGGTCAACGAGCAGTACTTC. Its translation: CASSHGTGKVNEQYF.

The chain employs TRBV11-1 and TRBJ2-5, with 9 bases lining up with TRBD2. The CDR3 runs 15 residues. Unmatched junction bases numbered 2, after V lost 0 bases and J lost 3 bases. CDR1 is SGHAT, CDR2 FQDESV, per germline (reference sequence). In nucleotides, the CDR3 is TGTGCCAGCAGCTTAGCGGCTAGCGGGGAAGAGACCCAGTACTTC. It encodes CASSLAASGEETQYF.

The rearrangement uses TRBV12-3 or TRBV12-4 and TRBJ2-1, with 11 bases lining up with TRBD2. With 3 bases clipped from V and 5 bases from J, the junction kept 3 bases outside the gene matches. This CDR3 is built from 15 residues. CDR3 loop: CASSLGLAVNNEQFF. For the CDR3, the DNA is TGTGCCAGCAGTTTGGGACTAGCGGTAAACAATGAGCAGTTCTTC.

This clonotype showed up just a few times. CDR3 protein: CSASTINTEAFF. The DNA of the CDR3 is TGCAGTGCTTCGACTATTAACACTGAAGCTTTCTTT. The V call is TRBV20-1, the J call TRBJ1-1; D remains ambiguous. Trimming took 5 bases from V and 2 from J, leaving 9 bases between them. The germline V gene has CDR1 DFQATT and CDR2 SNEGSKA (reference sequence). The CDR3 sequence is 12 residues long.